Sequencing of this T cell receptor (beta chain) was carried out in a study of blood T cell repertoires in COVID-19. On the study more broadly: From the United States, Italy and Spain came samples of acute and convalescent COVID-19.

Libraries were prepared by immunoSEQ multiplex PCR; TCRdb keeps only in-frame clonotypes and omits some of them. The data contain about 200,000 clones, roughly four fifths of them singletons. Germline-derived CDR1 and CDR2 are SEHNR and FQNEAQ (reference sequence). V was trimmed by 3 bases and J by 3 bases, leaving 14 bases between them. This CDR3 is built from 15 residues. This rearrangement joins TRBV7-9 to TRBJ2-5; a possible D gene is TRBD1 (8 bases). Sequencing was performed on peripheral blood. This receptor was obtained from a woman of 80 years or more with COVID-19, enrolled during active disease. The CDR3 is CASSLGGTGKETQYF. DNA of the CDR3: TGTGCCAGCAGCTTGGGAGGGACAGGAAAAGAGACCCAGTACTTC.